This entry describes one TCR beta chain. The germline gives CDR1 SGHNT, CDR2 YYREEE (reference sequence). The junction had 6 bases not matched to a gene; V was cut back by 5 bases and J by 6 bases. The CDR3 loop spans 13 amino acids. This table comes from immunoSEQ multiplex PCR, and its TCRdb copy is limited to in-frame clones, with some not included. The table includes tens of thousands of clones, about 88% detected once. This entry belongs to a study of OX40 agonist ivuxolimab in advanced cancers. Study at large: Patients received the agonistic anti-OX40 (CD134) antibody ivuxolimab.

Sequencing used CD4+ or CD8+ T cells sorted from blood, obtained in a trial of the OX40 agonist ivuxolimab. V gene TRBV5-4 combines with J gene TRBJ2-3, with TRBD1 matching over 7 bases. The TCR was taken from an adult with an advanced solid tumor such as melanoma, head and neck, liver or kidney cancer. The CDR3 coding sequence is TGTGCCAGCAGGCCCGACAGGGTTGATACGCAGTATTTT. Protein: CASRPDRVDTQYF.